This TCR beta chain is drawn from a study of blood T cell repertoires in COVID-19. Overall study context: PBMCs, B-cell-depleted T cells, or T cells were the source of the cDNA or gDNA that made up the material.

Those enrolled, adults aged roughly 18 to 89 years, came from roughly 22 US areas. Allocation to cohorts depended on clinical history reported by the participants. This CDR3 is 14 amino acids long. CDR1 MNHEY and CDR2 SMNVEV come from the germline V gene (reference sequence). Trimming removed 2 bases at V and 7 bases at J, with 12 bases between. The assay was immunoSEQ multiplex PCR, and TCRdb's table has in-frame clones only and misses some. The data show 130,000 to 150,000 clones, 88% seen once. What was sequenced was PBMCs or T cells enriched from blood (not recorded which). The V and J genes are TRBV27 and TRBJ2-1; perhaps TRBD1 as D (6 bases). This clonotype was sampled from a woman in her twenties or thirties with acute COVID-19. The CDR3 DNA reads as TGTGCCAGCAGTTTACTAGGTACAGGGAATGAGCAGTTCTTC. Amino acid sequence: CASSLLGTGNEQFF.